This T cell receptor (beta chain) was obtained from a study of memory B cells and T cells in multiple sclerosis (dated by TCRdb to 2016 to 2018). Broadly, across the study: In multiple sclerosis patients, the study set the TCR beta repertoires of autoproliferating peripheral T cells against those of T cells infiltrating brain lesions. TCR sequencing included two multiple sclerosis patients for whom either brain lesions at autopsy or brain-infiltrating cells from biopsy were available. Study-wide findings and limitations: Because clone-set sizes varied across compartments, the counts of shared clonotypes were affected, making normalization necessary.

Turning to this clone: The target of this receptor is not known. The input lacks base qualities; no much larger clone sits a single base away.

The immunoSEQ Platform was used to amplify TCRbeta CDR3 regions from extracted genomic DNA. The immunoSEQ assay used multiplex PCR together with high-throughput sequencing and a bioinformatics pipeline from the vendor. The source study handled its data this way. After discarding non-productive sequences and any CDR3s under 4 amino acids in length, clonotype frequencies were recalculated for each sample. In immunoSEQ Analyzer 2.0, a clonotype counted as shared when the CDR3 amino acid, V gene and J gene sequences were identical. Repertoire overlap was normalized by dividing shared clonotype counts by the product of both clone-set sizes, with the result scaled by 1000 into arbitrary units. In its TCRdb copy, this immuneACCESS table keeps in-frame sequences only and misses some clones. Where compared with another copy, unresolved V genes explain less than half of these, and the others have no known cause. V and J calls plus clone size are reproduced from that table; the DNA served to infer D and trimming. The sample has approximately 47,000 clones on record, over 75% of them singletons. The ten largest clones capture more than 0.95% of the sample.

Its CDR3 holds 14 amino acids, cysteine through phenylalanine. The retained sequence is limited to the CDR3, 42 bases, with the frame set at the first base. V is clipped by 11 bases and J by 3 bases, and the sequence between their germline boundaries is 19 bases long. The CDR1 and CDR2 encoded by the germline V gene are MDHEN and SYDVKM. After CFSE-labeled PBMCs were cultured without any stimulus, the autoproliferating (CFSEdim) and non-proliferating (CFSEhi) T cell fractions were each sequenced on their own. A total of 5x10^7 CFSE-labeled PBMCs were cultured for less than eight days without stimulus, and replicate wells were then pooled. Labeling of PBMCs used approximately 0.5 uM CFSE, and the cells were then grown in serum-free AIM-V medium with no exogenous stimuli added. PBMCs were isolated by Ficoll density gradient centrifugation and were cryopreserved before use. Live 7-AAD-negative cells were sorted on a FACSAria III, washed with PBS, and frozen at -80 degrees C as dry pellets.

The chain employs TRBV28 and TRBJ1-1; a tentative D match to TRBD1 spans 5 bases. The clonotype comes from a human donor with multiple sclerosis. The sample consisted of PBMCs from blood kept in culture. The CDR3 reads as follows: CARSTGGKDTEAFF. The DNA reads TGTGCCCGCTCCACGGGGGGAAAGGACACTGAAGCTTTCTTT.